This T cell receptor beta chain was captured by sequencing in a study of beta chain features in type 1 diabetes. General study points: Type 1 diabetes patients had moderately but significantly shorter TCRB CDR3s in all four CD4+ subsets.

CDR1 is PRHDT, CDR2 FYEKMQ, per germline (reference sequence). This CDR3 has 15 residues. V shed 2 bases, J shed 3 bases, and the junction held 4 bases outside the gene matches. Blood was collected once per donor into heparin, averaging about 100 mL. There are many counts of this clone. Its antigen is as yet unknown. Reverse transcription of all isolated RNA meant that expressed TCRB transcripts were sequenced. Produced via immunoSEQ multiplex PCR; TCRdb's table is partial and in-frame only. The top ten clones hold around 0.64% of a sample with some 150,000 clones, 7% to 9.5% of them seen once. The sequence was obtained from a woman aged 30 to 39 with type 1 diabetes. Input material: central memory CD4+ T cells from blood. The V gene is TRBV13, the J gene TRBJ2-5; 9 bases align to TRBD1. In DNA form, the CDR3 reads TGTGCCAGCAGCTTACTCCGGGACAGGGAAGAGACCCAGTACTTC. It is translated as CASSLLRDREETQYF.